The clone carrying this T cell receptor beta chain was recorded a few times. Its target is unknown. The study ran its PCR with 60 Vbeta and 13 Jbeta primers. Data came from immunoSEQ multiplex PCR; TCRdb stores just in-frame clones and leaves some out. The sample consists of around 200,000 clones, just under 75% of them appearing once. With V trimmed by 6 bases and J by 4 bases, 5 bases remained unmatched. CDR3 length equals 13 residues. Germline lookup yields CDR1 MNHEY and CDR2 SVGAGI. This record belongs to a study of cytomegalovirus exposure and HLA in healthy donors. Regarding the study as a whole: For TCR beta chains, V- and J-gene trimming was later linked to a missense DCLRE1C variant. An apparent linkage of common viral pathogens to several of the most significant clusters emerged in a later analysis. HLA restriction was apparent for most CMV-associated TCR beta chains in a later analysis.

The sequenced sample consisted of PBMCs. The V and J genes are TRBV6-5 and TRBJ1-2; 7 positions agree with TRBD1. The clonotype comes from a woman in her thirties in good health and CMV-seropositive. The CDR3 region has the DNA TGTGCCAGCAGCACCGGGACAGTCTATGGCTACACCTTC. The encoded protein is CASSTGTVYGYTF.